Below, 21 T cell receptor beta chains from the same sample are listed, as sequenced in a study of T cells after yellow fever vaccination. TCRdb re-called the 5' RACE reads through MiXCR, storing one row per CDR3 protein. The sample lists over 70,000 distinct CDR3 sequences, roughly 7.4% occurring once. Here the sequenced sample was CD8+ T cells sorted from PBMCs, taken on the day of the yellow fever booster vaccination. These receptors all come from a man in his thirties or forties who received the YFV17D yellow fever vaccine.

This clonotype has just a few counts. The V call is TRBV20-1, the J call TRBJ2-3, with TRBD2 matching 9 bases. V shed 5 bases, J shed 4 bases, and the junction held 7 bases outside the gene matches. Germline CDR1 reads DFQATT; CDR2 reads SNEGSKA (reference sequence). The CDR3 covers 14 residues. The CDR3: CSALGTSLADTQYF. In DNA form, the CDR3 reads TGCAGTGCTCTCGGGACTAGCTTAGCAGATACGCAGTATTTT.

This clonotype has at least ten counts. The CDR3 region has the DNA TGTGCTAGTGGCCAAGGGGGGAGCAATCAGCCCCAGCATTTT. Amino acid sequence: CASGQGGSNQPQHF. This rearrangement joins TRBV12-5 to TRBJ1-5, with a weak D call TRBD1 (6 bases). The CDR3 covers 14 residues. Germline V gene sequence: CDR1 LGHNT, CDR2 FRNRAP. The V end was cut by 6 bases, the J end by 1 base, with 10 bases between.

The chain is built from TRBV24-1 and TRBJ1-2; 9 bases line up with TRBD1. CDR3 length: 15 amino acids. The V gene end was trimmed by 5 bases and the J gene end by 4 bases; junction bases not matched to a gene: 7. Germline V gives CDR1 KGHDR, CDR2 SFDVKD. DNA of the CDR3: TGTGCCACCAGTGGGGGCACAGGGGGCTTCTATGGCTACACCTTC. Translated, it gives CATSGGTGGFYGYTF.

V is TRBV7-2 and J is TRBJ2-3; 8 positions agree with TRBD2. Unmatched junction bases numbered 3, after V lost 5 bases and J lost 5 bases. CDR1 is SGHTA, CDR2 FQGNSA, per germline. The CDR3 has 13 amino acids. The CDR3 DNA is TGTGCCAGCAGCCCCGGGGGGGGAGATACGCAGTATTTT. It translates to CASSPGGGDTQYF.

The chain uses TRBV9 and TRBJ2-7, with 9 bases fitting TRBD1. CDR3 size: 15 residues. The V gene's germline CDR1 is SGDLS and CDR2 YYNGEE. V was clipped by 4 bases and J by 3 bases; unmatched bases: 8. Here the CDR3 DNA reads TGTGCCAGCAGCCCAGGACAGGGGATCCTCTACGAGCAGTACTTC. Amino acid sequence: CASSPGQGILYEQYF.

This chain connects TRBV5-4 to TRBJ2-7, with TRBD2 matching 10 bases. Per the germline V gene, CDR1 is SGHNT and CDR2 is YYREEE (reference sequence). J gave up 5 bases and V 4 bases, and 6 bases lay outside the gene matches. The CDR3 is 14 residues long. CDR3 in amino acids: CASSLLAGLNEQYF. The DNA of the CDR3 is TGTGCCAGCAGCCTACTAGCGGGATTAAACGAGCAGTACTTC.

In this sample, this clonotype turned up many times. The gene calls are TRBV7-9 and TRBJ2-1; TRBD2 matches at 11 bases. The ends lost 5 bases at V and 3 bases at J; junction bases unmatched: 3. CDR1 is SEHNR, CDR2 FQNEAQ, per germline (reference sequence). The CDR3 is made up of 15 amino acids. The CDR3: CASSETSGDYNEQFF. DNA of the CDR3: TGTGCCAGCAGCGAGACTAGCGGGGACTACAATGAGCAGTTCTTC.

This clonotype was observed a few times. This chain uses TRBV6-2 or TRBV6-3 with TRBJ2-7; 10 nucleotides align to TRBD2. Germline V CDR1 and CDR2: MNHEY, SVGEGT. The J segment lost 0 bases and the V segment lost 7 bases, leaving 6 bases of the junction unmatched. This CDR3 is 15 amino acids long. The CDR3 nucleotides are TGTGCCAGCACGCCTTTAGCGGGAGGCTCCTACGAGCAGTACTTC. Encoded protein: CASTPLAGGSYEQYF.

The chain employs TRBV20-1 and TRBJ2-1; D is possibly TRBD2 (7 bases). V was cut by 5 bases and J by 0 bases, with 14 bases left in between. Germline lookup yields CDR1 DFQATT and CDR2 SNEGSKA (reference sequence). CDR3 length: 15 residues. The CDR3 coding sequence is TGCAGTGCTGAGGGGGGGGGTAGCTCCTACAATGAGCAGTTCTTC. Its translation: CSAEGGGSSYNEQFF.

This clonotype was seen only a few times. CDR3 in DNA: TGTGCCAGCAGATACACTAGCGGAGTCTACAATGAGCAGTTCTTC. It specifies CASRYTSGVYNEQFF. The chain carries TRBV6-5 and TRBJ2-1; 8 nucleotides line up with TRBD2. V trimming: 6 bases; J trimming: 3 bases; junction bases outside the gene matches: 7. The CDR3 length is 15 residues. Germline V CDR1 and CDR2: MNHEY, SVGAGI.

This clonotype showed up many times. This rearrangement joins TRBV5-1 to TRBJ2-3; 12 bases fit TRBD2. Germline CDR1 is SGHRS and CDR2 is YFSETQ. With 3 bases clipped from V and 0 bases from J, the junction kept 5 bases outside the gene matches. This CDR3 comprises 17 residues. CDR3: CASSSRTSGTSTDTQYF. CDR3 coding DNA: TGCGCCAGCAGCTCCCGGACTAGCGGGACCAGCACAGATACGCAGTATTTT.

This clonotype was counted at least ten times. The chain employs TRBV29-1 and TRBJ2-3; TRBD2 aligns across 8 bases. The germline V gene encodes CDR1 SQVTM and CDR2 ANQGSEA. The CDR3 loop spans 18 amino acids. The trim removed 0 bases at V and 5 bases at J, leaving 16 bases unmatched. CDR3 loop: CSVEERGDGIFEGDTQYF. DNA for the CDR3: TGCAGCGTTGAAGAGCGGGGGGACGGCATCTTTGAAGGAGATACGCAGTATTTT.

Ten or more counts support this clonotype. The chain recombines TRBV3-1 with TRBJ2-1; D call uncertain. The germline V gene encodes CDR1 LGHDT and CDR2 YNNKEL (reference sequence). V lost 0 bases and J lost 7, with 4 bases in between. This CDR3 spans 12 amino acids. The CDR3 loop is CASSQEQNEQFF. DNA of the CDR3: TGTGCCAGCAGCCAAGAACAAAATGAGCAGTTCTTC.

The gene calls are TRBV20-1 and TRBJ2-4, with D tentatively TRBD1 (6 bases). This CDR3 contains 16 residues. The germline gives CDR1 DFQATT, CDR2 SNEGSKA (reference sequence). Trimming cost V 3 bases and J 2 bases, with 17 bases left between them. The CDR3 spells CSARERGIYSKNIQYF. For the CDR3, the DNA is TGCAGTGCTAGGGAAAGGGGGATATACTCCAAAAACATTCAGTACTTC.

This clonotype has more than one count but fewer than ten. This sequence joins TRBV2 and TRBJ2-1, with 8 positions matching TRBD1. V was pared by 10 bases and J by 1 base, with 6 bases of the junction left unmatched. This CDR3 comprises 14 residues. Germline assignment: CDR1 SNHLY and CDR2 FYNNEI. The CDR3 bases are TGTGCCATACCGACAGGGGAGTCCTACAATGAGCAGTTCTTC. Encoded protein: CAIPTGESYNEQFF.

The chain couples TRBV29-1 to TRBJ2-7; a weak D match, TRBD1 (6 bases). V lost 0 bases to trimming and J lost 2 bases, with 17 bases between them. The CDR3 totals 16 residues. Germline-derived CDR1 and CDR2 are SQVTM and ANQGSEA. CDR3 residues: CSVEDRSGVKAYEQYF. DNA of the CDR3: TGCAGCGTTGAAGATCGGTCAGGGGTCAAGGCCTACGAGCAGTACTTC.

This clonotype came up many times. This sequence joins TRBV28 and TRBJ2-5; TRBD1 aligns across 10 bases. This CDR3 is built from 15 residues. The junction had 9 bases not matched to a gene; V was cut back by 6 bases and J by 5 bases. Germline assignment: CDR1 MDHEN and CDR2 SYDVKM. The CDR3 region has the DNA TGTGCCAGCAGAAAATTGACAGGGGGCGCGGAGACCCAGTACTTC. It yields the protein CASRKLTGGAETQYF. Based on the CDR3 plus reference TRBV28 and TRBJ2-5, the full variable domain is DVKVTQSSRYLVKRTGEKVFLECVQDMDHENMFWYRQDPGLGLRLIYFSYDVKMKEKGDIPEGYSVSREKKERFSLILESASTNQTSMYLCASRKLTGGAETQYFGPGTRLLVL.

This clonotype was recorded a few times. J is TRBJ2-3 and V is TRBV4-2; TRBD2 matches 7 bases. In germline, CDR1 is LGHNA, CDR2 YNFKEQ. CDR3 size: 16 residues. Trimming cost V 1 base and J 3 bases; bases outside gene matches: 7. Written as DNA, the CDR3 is TGTGCCAGCAGCCAAGGGACTAGGGAGGTAACAGATACGCAGTATTTT. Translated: CASSQGTREVTDTQYF.

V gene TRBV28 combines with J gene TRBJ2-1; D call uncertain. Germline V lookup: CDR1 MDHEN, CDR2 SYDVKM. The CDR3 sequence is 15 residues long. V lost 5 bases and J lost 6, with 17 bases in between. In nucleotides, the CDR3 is TGTGCCAGCAGTCCTAACCCCACTCCAGCCAATGAGCAGTTCTTC. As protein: CASSPNPTPANEQFF.

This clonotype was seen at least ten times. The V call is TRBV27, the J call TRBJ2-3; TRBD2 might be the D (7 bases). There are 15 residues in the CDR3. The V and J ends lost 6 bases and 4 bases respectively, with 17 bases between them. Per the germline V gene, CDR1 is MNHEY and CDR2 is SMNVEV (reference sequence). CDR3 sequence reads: CASSPTGGGPDTQYF. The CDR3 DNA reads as TGTGCCAGCAGCCCGACTGGGGGGGGGCCAGATACGCAGTATTTT.

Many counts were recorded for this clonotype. CDR3 bases: TGTGCCAGCCTTGTAGCGGGTAGGGGCACTGAAGCTTTCTTT. It codes for CASLVAGRGTEAFF. The V call is TRBV7-9, the J call TRBJ1-1; possibly TRBD1 for D (5 bases). Trimming removed 8 bases from V and 4 bases from J, with 17 bases in between. Germline CDR1 SEHNR, CDR2 FQNEAQ (reference sequence). This CDR3 comprises 14 residues.